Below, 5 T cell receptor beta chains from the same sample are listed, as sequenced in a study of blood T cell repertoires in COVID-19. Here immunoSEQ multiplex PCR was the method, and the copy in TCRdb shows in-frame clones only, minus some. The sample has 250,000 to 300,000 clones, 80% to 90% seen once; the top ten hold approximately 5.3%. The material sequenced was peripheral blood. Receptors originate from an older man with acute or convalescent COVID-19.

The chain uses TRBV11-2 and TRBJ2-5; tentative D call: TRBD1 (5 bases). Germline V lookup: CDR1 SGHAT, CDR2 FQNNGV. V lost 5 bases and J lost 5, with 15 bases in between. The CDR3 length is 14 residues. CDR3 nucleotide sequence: TGTGCCAGCAGCCACCCATCCAGGGCTGAGACCCAGTACTTC. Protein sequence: CASSHPSRAETQYF.

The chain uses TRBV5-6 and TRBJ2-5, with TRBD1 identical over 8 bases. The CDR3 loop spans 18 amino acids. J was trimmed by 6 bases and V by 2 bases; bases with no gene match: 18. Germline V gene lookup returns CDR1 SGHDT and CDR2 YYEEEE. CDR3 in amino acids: CASSLFSSSVQGAKTQYF. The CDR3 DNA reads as TGTGCCAGCAGCTTATTTTCTAGTTCGGTCCAGGGGGCAAAGACCCAGTACTTC.

CDR3 loop: CASSYSMRQGNNEQFF. The DNA for the CDR3 is TGTGCCAGCAGTTACTCGATGCGCCAGGGAAACAATGAGCAGTTCTTC. V gene TRBV6-5 combines with J gene TRBJ2-1; D may be TRBD1 (5 bases). Germline assignment: CDR1 MNHEY and CDR2 SVGAGI. V lost 0 bases and J lost 5, with 14 bases in between. CDR3 size: 16 residues.

As DNA, the CDR3 is TGTGCCAGCAGCCCCGGGACAGGGGACCTCAATGAGCAGTTCTTC. Encoded protein: CASSPGTGDLNEQFF. The chain carries TRBV6-5 and TRBJ2-1; 10 nucleotides agree with TRBD1. Looked up from germline, CDR1 is MNHEY and CDR2 is SVGAGI. Trimming removed 6 bases from V and 6 bases from J; junction bases left unmatched: 8. This CDR3 region has 15 residues.

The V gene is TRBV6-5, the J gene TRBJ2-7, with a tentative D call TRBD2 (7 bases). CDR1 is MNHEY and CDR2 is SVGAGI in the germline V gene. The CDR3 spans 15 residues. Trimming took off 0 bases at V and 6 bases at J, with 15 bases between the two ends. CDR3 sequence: CASSYSIRGALEQYF. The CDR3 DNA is TGTGCCAGCAGTTACTCGATTCGGGGGGCCCTCGAGCAGTACTTC.